The entry below gives a single T cell receptor beta chain sequence along with its context. Its antigen is unidentified. The sample belongs to a study of cytomegalovirus exposure and HLA in healthy donors. General observations from the study: Later on, a genetic analysis was performed. It linked a missense variant in DCLRE1C with V- and J-gene trimming of TCR beta. Researchers catalogued 164 TCR beta chains as cytomegalovirus-associated. Among donors in an Asian-associated ancestry cluster, a later analysis reportedly found fewer N-insertions than the roughly 610-donor mean.

Vbeta (60) and Jbeta (13) primers were used in the PCR. Profiling relied on immunoSEQ multiplex PCR, and the TCRdb table lists in-frame clones only, not all of them. This table holds some 170,000 clones, roughly 77% found once. Sampled while nominally healthy, donors likely had unrecorded immune exposures. CDR1 SGHRS and CDR2 YFSETQ come from the germline V gene. The CDR3 is 12 residues long. The junction had 2 bases not matched to a gene; V was cut back by 4 bases and J by 5 bases. Sequenced input: PBMCs. The rearrangement uses TRBV5-1 and TRBJ2-5; 7 positions agree with TRBD2. This receptor was obtained from a woman younger than 35 in good health and CMV-seronegative. This CDR3 is CASSPAGETQYF. The CDR3 region has the DNA TGCGCCAGCAGCCCAGCGGGGGAGACCCAGTACTTC.